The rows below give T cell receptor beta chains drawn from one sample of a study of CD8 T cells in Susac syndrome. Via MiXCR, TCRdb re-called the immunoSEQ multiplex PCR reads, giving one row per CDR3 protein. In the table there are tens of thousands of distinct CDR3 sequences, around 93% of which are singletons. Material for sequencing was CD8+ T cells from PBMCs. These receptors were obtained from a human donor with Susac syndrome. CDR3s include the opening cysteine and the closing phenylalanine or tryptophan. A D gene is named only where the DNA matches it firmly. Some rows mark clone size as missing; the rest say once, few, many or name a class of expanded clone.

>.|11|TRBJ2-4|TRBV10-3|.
TGTGCCATCAGTGAGGGGAACTTTCAGTACTTC
CAISEGNFQYF
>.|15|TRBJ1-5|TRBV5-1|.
TGCGCCAGCAGCTTAATCGCTGGGGGCAATCAGCCCCAGCATTTT
CASSLIAGGNQPQHF
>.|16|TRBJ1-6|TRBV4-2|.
TGTGCCAGCAGCCAAGATTGGAGGGCAGGGCATTCACCCCTCCACTTT
CASSQDWRAGHSPLHF
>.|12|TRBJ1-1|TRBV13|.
TGTGCCAGCAGCTCCGGGGCGAGCGGAGCTTTCTTT
CASSSGASGAFF
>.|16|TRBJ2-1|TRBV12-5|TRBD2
TGTGCTAGTGGTTCGACTAGCGGGAGCCGCGACAATGAGCAGTTCTTC
CASGSTSGSRDNEQFF
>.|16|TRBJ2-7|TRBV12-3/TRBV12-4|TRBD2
TGTGCCAGCAGCGGGAAGGGGACTAGCGGGGCCTACGAGCAGTACTTC
CASSGKGTSGAYEQYF
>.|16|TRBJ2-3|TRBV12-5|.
TGTGCTAGTGGTTTGGTACTGGGATGGGGCACAGATACGCAGTATTTT
CASGLVLGWGTDTQYF
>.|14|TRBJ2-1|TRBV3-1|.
TGTGCCAGCAGCCAAGAGGGAGGGGGCGGCGAGCAGTTCTTC
CASSQEGGGGEQFF
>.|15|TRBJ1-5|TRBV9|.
TGTGCCAGCAGCGTATCAGGTGTCCTTGGGCAGCCCCAGCATTTT
CASSVSGVLGQPQHF
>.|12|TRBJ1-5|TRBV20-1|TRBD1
TGCAGTGCTAGGACAGGGGAACAGCCCCAGCATTTT
CSARTGEQPQHF
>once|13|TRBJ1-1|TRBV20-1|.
TGCAGTGCTAAGCAGGGATTGAACACTGAAGCTTTCTTT
CSAKQGLNTEAFF
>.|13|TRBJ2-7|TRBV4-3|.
TGCGCCAGCAGCCAAGATTCGGGAAGCGAGCAGTACTTC
CASSQDSGSEQYF
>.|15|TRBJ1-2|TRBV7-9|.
TGTGCCAGCAGCCCAGGGAACGGGGGTGGCTATGGCTACACCTTC
CASSPGNGGGYGYTF
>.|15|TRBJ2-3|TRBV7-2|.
TGTGCCAGCAGCTTAGAGGTGTCTAGCGCAAATACGCAGTATTTT
CASSLEVSSANTQYF
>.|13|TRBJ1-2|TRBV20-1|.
TGCAGTGCTCCGTCGGGGGACAACTATGGCTACACCTTC
CSAPSGDNYGYTF
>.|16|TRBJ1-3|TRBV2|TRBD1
TGTGCCAGCAGTGAGGGACAGGGGGCGGTTGGAAACACCATATATTTT
CASSEGQGAVGNTIYF
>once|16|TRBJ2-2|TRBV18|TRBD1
TGTGCCAGCTCACAAACAGGGGGCGCGAACACCGGGGAGCTGTTTTTT
CASSQTGGANTGELFF
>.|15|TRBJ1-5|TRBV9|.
TGTGCCAGCAGCCTATACCTCTCAGGGAATCAGCCCCAGCATTTT
CASSLYLSGNQPQHF
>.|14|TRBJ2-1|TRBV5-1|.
TGCGCCAGCAGCTTGGACGAGGGGCGCAATGAGCAGTTCTTC
CASSLDEGRNEQFF
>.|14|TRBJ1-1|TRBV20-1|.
TGCAGTGCTAGAGGTCTGGCAGGGAACACTGAAGCTTTCTTT
CSARGLAGNTEAFF
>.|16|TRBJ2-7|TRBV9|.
TGTGCCAGCAGCGTGGTGTGTCTCCAACCGGACTACGAGCAGTACTTC
CASSVVCLQPDYEQYF
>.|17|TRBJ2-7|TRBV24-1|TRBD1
TGTGCCACCAGTGATCCTCGAGAGGACAGGGGGCTGCATGAGCAGTACTTC
CATSDPREDRGLHEQYF
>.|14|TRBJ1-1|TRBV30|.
TGTGCCTGGGGAGTGACGAGAAAGAACACTGAAGCTTTCTTT
CAWGVTRKNTEAFF
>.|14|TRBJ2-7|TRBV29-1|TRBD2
TGCAGCGTGAGGGTTAGCGGGAGTGGCCACGAGCAGTACTTC
CSVRVSGSGHEQYF
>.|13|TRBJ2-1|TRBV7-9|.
TGTGCCAGCAGCCGCGTAGGGGGCAATGAGCAGTTCTTC
CASSRVGGNEQFF
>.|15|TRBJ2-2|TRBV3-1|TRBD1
TGTGCCAGCAGTAAGGACAGGGGGCGGACCGGGGAGCTGTTTTTT
CASSKDRGRTGELFF
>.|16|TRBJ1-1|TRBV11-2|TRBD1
TGTGCCAGCAGCCACTATAGCGGGACAGTGAACACTGAAGCTTTCTTT
CASSHYSGTVNTEAFF
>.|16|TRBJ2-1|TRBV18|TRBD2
TGTGCCAGCTCGCCTCCGACTAGCGGGAAGGGCAATGAGCAGTTCTTC
CASSPPTSGKGNEQFF